The rows below give T cell receptor beta chains drawn from one sample of a study of shared clonotypes between healthy human individuals. Using immunoSEQ multiplex PCR, the repertoire was profiled, and TCRdb retains in-frame clones only, with some absent. This repertoire shows some 1,600,000 clones, around 98% found once; its top ten account for about 0.4%. Sequencing was carried out using naive CD4+ T cells sorted from blood. The origin of the receptors is a young man in good health. Each CDR3 is given with its conserved first and last residue. Fields, in order: V gene, CDR3 length, J gene, D gene, CDR3 DNA, CDR3 protein. The D gene is left open where the match is weak.

>TRBV19|14|TRBJ2-5|.
TGTGCCAGTAGTATAGGGGGGACGGAAGAGACCCAGTACTTC
CASSIGGTEETQYF
>TRBV11-2|15|TRBJ2-3|TRBD1
TGTGCCAGCAGTCAACAGGGGCACCGCACAGATACGCAGTATTTT
CASSQQGHRTDTQYF
>TRBV2|13|TRBJ2-4|TRBD2
TGTGCCAGCAGGGGGACTAGCGGGACTATTCAGTACTTC
CASRGTSGTIQYF
>TRBV23-1|17|TRBJ2-1|.
TGCGTCAGTCAGGTCCCGGGCAGGACGCCTGGGGACAATGAGCAGTTCTTC
CVSQVPGRTPGDNEQFF
>TRBV30|13|TRBJ2-7|.
TGTGCCTGGAGTTTAGGGTCTCGGAACGAGCAGTACTTC
CAWSLGSRNEQYF
>TRBV7-9|17|TRBJ1-1|.
TGTGCCAGCAGAAAATTGGGGGACGACGGGCGGAACACTGAAGCTTTCTTT
CASRKLGDDGRNTEAFF
>TRBV25-1|15|TRBJ2-3|TRBD1
TGTGCCAGCAGCTCCGACAGGGCTAGCACAGATACGCAGTATTTT
CASSSDRASTDTQYF
>TRBV11-2|14|TRBJ1-1|.
TGTGCCAGCAGCCAGCATCAGTGGAGGTCGGGAGGATTCTTT
CASSQHQWRSGGFF
>TRBV7-2|11|TRBJ1-2|.
TGTGCCAGCGGACAGAACTATGGCTACACCTTC
CASGQNYGYTF
>TRBV5-4|15|TRBJ2-1|TRBD2
TGTGCCAGCAGCTCAAGACTAGCGGCCTACAATGAGCAGTTCTTC
CASSSRLAAYNEQFF
>TRBV5-4|13|TRBJ2-3|.
TGTGCCAGCAGCAGAGGGAGCGCAGATACGCAGTATTTT
CASSRGSADTQYF
>TRBV9|13|TRBJ2-1|.
TGTGCCAGCAGCGGCGACAGTTACAATGAGCAGTTCTTC
CASSGDSYNEQFF
>TRBV9|20|TRBJ2-5|TRBD2
TGTGCCAGCAGCTCGGGCCCTCTCCCCCTAGCGGGAGCGTCGGTAGAGACCCAGTACTTC
CASSSGPLPLAGASVETQYF